The sequence of this T cell receptor (beta chain) was determined in a study of cytomegalovirus exposure and HLA in healthy donors. Study results and limitations: TCR beta V- and J-gene trimming was later associated with a missense DCLRE1C variant.

Use of 60 Vbeta and 13 Jbeta primers characterized the PCR. Sequencing was performed with immunoSEQ multiplex PCR; in TCRdb, only in-frame clones are kept and a portion is missing. Of around 130,000 clones in the sample, under 85% were seen once. The CDR3 loop spans 17 amino acids. V was clipped by 2 bases and J by 0 bases; unmatched bases: 6. In germline, CDR1 is SGDLS, CDR2 YYNGEE. This clone was counted between two and nine times. As yet, its antigen is unknown. This clonotype was sampled from a man under 40 in good health and CMV-seronegative. This chain joins TRBV9 and TRBJ1-1; TRBD1 matches 11 bases. Sequencing input: PBMCs. The CDR3 spells CASSVSRTGGLNTEAFF. The CDR3, as DNA: TGTGCCAGCAGCGTTAGTAGGACAGGGGGCCTGAACACTGAAGCTTTCTTT.